This TCR beta chain was captured in a study of blood T cell repertoires in COVID-19. Study background: There were acute and convalescent COVID-19 samples, and they came from the United States, Italy and Spain. PBMCs, B-cell-depleted T cells, or T cells were the source of the cDNA or gDNA that made up the material.

Germline CDR1 and CDR2: LGHDT and YNNKEL (reference sequence). V was pared by 4 bases and J by 4 bases, with 13 bases between. The CDR3 spans 14 residues. This clone was seen only a few times. Profiled with immunoSEQ multiplex PCR; TCRdb holds only in-frame clones, not every one. The data contain 150,000 to 200,000 clones, 65% to 80% of them singletons. Input material: PBMCs or T cells enriched from blood (not recorded which). The V call is TRBV3-1 (or the pseudogene TRBV3-2), the J call TRBJ1-1; TRBD1 is a possible D gene (6 bases). This clonotype was obtained from a woman aged 50 to 60 with acute COVID-19. Here the CDR3 reads CASSPEVQGTEAFF. In DNA, the CDR3 is TGTGCCAGCAGCCCCGAGGTACAGGGCACTGAAGCTTTCTTT.